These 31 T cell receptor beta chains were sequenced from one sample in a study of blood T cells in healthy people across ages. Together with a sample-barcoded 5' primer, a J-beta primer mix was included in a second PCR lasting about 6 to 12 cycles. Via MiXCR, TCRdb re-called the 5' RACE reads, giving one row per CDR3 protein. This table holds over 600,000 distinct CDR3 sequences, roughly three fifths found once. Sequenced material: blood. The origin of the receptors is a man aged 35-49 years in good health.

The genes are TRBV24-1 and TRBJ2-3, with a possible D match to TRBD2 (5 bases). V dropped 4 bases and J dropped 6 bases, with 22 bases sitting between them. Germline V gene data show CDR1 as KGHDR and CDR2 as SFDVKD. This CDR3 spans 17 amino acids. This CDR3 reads CATSETPMGFRDDTQYF. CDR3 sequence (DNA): TGTGCCACCAGTGAAACCCCCATGGGGTTTCGGGATGATACGCAGTATTTT.

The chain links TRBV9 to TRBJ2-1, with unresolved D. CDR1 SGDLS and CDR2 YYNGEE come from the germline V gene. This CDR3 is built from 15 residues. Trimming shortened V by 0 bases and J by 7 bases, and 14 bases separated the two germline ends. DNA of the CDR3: TGTGCCAGCAGCGTAGGCTTGACGACCCCGAATGAGCAGTTCTTC. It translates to CASSVGLTTPNEQFF.

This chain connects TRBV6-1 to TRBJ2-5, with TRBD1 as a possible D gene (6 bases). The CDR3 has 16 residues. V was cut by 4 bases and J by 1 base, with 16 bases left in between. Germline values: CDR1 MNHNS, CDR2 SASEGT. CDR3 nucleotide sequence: TGTGCCAGCAGTGGGGGGCTAGGGCTTATCCAAGAGACCCAGTACTTC. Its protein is CASSGGLGLIQETQYF.

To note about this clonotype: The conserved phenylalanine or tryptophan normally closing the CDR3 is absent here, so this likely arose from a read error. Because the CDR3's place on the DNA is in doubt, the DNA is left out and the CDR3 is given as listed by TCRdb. CDR3 loop: CASSKGGSGGLTTSSSS. The chain joins TRBV21-1 to TRBJ2-1; no DNA check was done on the table's D call, TRBD2. TRBV21-1 has pseudogene status. The CDR3 numbers 17 amino acids, ends counted.

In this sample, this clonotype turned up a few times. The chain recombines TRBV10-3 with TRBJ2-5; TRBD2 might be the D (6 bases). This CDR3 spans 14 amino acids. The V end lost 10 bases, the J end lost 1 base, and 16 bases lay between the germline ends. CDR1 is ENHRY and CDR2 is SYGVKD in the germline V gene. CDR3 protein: CASRPREFQETQYF. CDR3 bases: TGTGCCAGTCGACCCCGGGAGTTCCAAGAGACCCAGTACTTC.

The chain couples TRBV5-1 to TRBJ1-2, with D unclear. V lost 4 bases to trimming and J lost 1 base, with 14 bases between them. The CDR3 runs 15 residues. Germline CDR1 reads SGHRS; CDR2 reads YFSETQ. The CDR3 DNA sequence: TGCGCCAGCAGCCCGGCGACGGCAGTTAACTATGGCTACACCTTC. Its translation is CASSPATAVNYGYTF. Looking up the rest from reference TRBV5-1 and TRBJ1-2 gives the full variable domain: KAGVTQTPRYLIKTRGQQVTLSCSPISGHRSVSWYQQTPGQGLQFLFEYFSETQRNKGNFPGRFSGRQFSNSRSEMNVSTLELGDSALYLCASSPATAVNYGYTFGSGTRLTVV.

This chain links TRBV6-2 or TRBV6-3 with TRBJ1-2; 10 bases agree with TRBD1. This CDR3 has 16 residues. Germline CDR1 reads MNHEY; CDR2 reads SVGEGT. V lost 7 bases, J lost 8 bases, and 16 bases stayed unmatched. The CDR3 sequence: CASISTYLDRGRGYTF. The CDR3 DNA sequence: TGTGCCAGCATATCTACCTATCTAGACAGGGGGCGAGGCTACACCTTC.

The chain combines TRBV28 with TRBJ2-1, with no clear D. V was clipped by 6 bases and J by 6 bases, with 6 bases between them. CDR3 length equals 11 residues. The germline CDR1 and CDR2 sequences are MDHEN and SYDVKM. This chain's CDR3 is CASSRFNEQFF. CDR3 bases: TGTGCCAGCAGCCGGTTCAATGAGCAGTTCTTC.

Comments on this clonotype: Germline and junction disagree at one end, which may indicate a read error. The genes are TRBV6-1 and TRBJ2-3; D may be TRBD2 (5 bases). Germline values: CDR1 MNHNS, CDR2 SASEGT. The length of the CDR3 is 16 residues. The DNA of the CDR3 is TGTGCCAGCAGTGAAATACAAGGAGGTAGCACAGATATGCAGTATTTT. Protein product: CASSEIQGGSTDMQYF.

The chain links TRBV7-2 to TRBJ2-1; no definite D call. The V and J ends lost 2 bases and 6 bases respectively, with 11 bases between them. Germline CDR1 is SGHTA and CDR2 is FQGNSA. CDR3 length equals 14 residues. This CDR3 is CASSLQAAFNEQFF. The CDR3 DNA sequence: TGTGCCAGCAGCTTACAGGCCGCGTTCAATGAGCAGTTCTTC. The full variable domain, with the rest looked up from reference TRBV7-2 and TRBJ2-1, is GAGVSQSPSNKVTEKGKDVELRCDPISGHTALYWYRQSLGQGLEFLIYFQGNSAPDKSGLPSDRFSAERTGGSVSTLTIQRTQQEDSAVYLCASSLQAAFNEQFFGPGTRLTVL.

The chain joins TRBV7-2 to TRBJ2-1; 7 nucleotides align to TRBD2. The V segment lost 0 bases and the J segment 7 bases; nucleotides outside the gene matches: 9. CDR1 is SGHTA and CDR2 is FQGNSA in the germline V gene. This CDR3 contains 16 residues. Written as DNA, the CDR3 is TGTGCCAGCAGCTTAGCTACCGGGACTAATAGGAATGAGCAGTTCTTC. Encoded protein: CASSLATGTNRNEQFF.

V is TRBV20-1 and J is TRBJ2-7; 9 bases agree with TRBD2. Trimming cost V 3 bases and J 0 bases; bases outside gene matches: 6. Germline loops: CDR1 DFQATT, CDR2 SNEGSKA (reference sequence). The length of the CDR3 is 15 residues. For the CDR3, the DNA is TGCAGTGCTAGGAAGACTAGCGGATCCTCCTACGAGCAGTACTTC. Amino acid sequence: CSARKTSGSSYEQYF.

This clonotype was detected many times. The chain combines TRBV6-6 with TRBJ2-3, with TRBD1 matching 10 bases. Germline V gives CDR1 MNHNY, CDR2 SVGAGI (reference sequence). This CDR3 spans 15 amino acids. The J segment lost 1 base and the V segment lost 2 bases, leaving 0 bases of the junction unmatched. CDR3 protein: CASSYGTGGTDTQYF. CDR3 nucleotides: TGTGCCAGCAGTTACGGGACAGGGGGCACAGATACGCAGTATTTT.

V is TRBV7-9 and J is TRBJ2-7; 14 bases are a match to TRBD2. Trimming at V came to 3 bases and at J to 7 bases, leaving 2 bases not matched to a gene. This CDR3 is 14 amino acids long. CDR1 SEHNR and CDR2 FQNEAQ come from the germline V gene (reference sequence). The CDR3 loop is CASSLTSGGDEQYF. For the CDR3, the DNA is TGTGCCAGCAGCTTGACTAGCGGGGGGGATGAGCAGTACTTC.

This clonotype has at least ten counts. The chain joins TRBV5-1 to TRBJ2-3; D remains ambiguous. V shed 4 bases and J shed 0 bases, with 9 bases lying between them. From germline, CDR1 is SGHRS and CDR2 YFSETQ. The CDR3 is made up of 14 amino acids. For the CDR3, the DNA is TGCGCCAGCAGCCCATCGACGAGCACAGATACGCAGTATTTT. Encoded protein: CASSPSTSTDTQYF.

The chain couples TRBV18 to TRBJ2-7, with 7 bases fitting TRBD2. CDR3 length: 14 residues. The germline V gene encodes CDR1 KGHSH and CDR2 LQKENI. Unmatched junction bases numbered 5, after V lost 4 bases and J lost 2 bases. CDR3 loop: CASSQGTTTYEQYF. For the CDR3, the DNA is TGTGCCAGCTCACAGGGGACTACTACCTACGAGCAGTACTTC.

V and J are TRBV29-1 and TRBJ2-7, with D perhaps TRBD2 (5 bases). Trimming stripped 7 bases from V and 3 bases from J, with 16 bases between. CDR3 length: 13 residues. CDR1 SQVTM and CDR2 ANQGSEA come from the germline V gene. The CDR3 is CSGGGTEHYEQYF. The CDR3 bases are TGCAGCGGTGGAGGTACAGAACACTACGAGCAGTACTTC.

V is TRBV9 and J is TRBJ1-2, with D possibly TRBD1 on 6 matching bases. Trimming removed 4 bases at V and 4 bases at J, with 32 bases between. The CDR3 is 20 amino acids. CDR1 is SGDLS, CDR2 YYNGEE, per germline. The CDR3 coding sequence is TGTGCCAGCAGCCCAACCGACGAAGAGGGGGACCGACGGATTACCTATGGCTACACCTTC. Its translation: CASSPTDEEGDRRITYGYTF.

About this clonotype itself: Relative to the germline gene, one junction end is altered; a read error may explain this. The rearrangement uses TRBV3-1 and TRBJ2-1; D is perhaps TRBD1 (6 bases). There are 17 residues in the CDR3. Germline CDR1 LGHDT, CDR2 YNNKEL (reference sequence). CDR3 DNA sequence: TGTGCCAGCACCCAAGGCGGGCAGGGGAGAAAGCACAATGAGCAGTTCTTC. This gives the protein CASTQGGQGRKHNEQFF.

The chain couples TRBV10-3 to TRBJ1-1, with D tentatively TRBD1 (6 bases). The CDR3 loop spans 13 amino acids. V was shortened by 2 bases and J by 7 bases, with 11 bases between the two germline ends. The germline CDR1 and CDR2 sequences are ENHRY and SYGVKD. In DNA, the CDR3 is TGTGCCATCAGTGAGGGGGACAAAGGTGAAGCTTTCTTT. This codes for CAISEGDKGEAFF.

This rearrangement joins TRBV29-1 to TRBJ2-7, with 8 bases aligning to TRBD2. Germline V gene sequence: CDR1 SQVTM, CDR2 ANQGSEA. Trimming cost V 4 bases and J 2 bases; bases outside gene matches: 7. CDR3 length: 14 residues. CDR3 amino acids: CSVGPRGGPYEQYF. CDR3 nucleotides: TGCAGCGTTGGTCCCCGGGGGGGACCCTACGAGCAGTACTTC.

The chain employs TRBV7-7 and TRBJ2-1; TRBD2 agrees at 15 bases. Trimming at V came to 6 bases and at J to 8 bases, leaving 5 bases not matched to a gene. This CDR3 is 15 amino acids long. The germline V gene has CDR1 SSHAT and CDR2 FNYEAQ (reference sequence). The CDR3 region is CASSPGTSGRYEQFF. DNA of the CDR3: TGTGCCAGCAGTCCCGGGACTAGCGGGAGGTATGAGCAGTTCTTC. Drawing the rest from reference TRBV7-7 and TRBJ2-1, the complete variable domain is GAGVSQSPRYKVTKRGQDVTLRCDPISSHATLYWYQQALGQGPEFLTYFNYEAQPDKSGLPSDRFSAERPEGSISTLTIQRTEQRDSAMYRCASSPGTSGRYEQFFGPGTRLTVL.

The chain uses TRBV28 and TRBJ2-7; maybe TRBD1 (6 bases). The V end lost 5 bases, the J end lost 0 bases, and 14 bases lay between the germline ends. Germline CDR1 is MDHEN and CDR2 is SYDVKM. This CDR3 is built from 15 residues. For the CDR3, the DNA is TGTGCCAGCAGTGGGGCGTCGGACAGCTCCTACGAGCAGTACTTC. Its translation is CASSGASDSSYEQYF. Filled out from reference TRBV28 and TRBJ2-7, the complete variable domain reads DVKVTQSSRYLVKRTGEKVFLECVQDMDHENMFWYRQDPGLGLRLIYFSYDVKMKEKGDIPEGYSVSREKKERFSLILESASTNQTSMYLCASSGASDSSYEQYFGPGTRLTVT.

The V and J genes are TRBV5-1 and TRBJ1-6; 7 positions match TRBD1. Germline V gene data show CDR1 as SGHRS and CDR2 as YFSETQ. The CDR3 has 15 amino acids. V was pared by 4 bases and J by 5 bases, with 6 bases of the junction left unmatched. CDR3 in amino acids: CASSPRGQDNSPLHF. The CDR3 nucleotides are TGCGCCAGCAGCCCGAGGGGGCAGGATAATTCACCCCTCCACTTT.

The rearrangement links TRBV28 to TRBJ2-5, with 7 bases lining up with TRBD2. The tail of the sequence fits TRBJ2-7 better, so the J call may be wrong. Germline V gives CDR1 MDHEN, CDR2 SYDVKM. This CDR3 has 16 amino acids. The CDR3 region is CASSPKGWASGYEQYF. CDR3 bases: TGTGCCAGCAGCCCAAAGGGGTGGGCTAGCGGCTACGAGCAGTACTTC.

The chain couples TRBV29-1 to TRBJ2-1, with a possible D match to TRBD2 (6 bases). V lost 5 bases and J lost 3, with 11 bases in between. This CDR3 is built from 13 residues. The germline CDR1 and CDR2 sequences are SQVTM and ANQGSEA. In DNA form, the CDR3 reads TGCAGCGTTCAGGGCGGGATCTACAATGAGCAGTTCTTC. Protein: CSVQGGIYNEQFF.

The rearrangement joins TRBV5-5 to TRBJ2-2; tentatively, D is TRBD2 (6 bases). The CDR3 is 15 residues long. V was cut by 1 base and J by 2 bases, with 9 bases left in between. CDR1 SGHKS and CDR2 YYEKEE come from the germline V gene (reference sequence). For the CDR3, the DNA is TGTGCCAGCAGCTTGTTGGAGGGAAACACCGGGGAGCTGTTTTTT. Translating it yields CASSLLEGNTGELFF.

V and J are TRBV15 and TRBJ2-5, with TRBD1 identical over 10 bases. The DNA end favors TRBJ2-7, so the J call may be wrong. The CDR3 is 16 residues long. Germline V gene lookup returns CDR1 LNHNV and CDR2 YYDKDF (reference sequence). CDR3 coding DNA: TGTGCCACCAGCAGGGGGCTTGGGACAGGGGCCAGCGAGCAGTACTTC. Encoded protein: CATSRGLGTGASEQYF.

In DNA, the CDR3 is TGTGCCAGCCAGCCGGGAGTATCAGATACGCAGTATTTT. Translation: CASQPGVSDTQYF. This chain connects TRBV3-1 to TRBJ2-3, with D possibly matching TRBD2 (6 bases). Looked up from germline, CDR1 is LGHDT and CDR2 is YNNKEL (reference sequence). The CDR3 has 13 amino acids. V shed 8 bases and J shed 4 bases, with 13 bases lying between them.

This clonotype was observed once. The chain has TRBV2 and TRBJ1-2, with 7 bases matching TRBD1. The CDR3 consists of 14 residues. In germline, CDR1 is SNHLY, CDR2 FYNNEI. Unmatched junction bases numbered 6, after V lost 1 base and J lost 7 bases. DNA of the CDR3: TGTGCCAGCAGTGAAGAGGGGGCATCGCGTGGCTACACCTTC. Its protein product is CASSEEGASRGYTF.

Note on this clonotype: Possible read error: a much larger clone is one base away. The CDR3 DNA follows: TGTGCCAGCAGTTACTCAGGTCTTCGAGGGGTTTACAAGGAGCAGTTCTTC. It encodes CASSYSGLRGVYKEQFF. V usage is TRBV6-6 and J usage is TRBJ2-1; either TRBD1 or TRBD2 may fit D (5 bases each). The CDR3 runs 17 residues. Per the germline V gene, CDR1 is MNHNY and CDR2 is SVGAGI (reference sequence).